This T cell receptor beta chain was sequenced in a study of OX40 agonist ivuxolimab in advanced cancers. Across the whole study: Every 2 weeks, ivuxolimab was infused into the patients intravenously at between 0.01 and 10 mg/kg. Hepatocellular carcinoma, melanoma, renal cell or head and neck cancer affected the dose-escalation patients. The dose-escalation cohort was about 80% male, with a mean age of 60 years, ranging roughly 20 to 90.

Assay: immunoSEQ multiplex PCR; the TCRdb copy retains only in-frame clones and omits some. The sample yields around 150,000 clones, 94% seen once. With 5 bases removed from V and 4 bases from J, the gap between germline ends came to 18 bases. Germline V lookup: CDR1 MDHEN, CDR2 SYDVKM. This CDR3 contains 16 residues. The material sequenced was CD4+ or CD8+ T cells sorted from blood, taken in a trial of the OX40 agonist ivuxolimab. The chain links TRBV28 to TRBJ1-5; D is unresolved. The source is an adult with an advanced solid tumor such as melanoma, head and neck, liver or kidney cancer. The DNA for the CDR3 is TGTGCCAGCAGTCCCACTATCGTGGTAGGGAATCAGCCCCAGCATTTT. Encoded protein: CASSPTIVVGNQPQHF.